These 5 T cell receptor beta chains were all obtained from the same sample, sequenced in a study of response to subunit inactivated influenza vaccine. TCRdb redid the calling of the RT-PCR reads with MiXCR, one entry per CDR3 protein. Of approximately 290,000 distinct CDR3 sequences in the sample, roughly 20% were seen once. The input for sequencing was PBMCs from blood, taken about 20 months after vaccination. The receptors stem from a man between 50 and 69 years old who received an inactivated influenza vaccine.

The rearrangement links TRBV9 to TRBJ1-2, with 8 bases matching TRBD1. The CDR3 totals 13 residues. Germline lookup yields CDR1 SGDLS and CDR2 YYNGEE. V trimming: 3 bases; J trimming: 7 bases; junction bases outside the gene matches: 5. CDR3 residues: CASSGDRFSGYTF. The DNA of the CDR3 is TGTGCCAGCAGCGGGGACAGGTTCAGTGGCTACACCTTC.

The chain recombines TRBV29-1 with TRBJ2-3; 7 bases match TRBD1. This CDR3 is 11 amino acids long. The germline V gene has CDR1 SQVTM and CDR2 ANQGSEA. The CDR3 reads CCSRGTDTQYF. In nucleotides, the CDR3 is TGCTGTAGCAGGGGGACAGATACGCAGTATTTT.

The rearrangement uses TRBV7-2 and TRBJ1-1; tentatively, D is TRBD1 (6 bases). The CDR3 loop spans 15 amino acids. V was trimmed by 6 bases and J by 4 bases, leaving 18 bases between them. In germline, CDR1 is SGHTA, CDR2 FQGNSA. In DNA form, the CDR3 reads TGTGCCAGCAGTGAAAACGCCAGGGGTGGCACTGAAGCTTTCTTT. It specifies CASSENARGGTEAFF.

The chain couples TRBV4-1 to TRBJ1-6; D remains unclear. Germline CDR1 and CDR2: MGHRA and YSYEKL. V lost 4 bases and J lost 0, with 10 bases in between. The CDR3 sequence is 16 residues long. CDR3: CASSRDPSSYNSPLHF. The CDR3 bases are TGCGCCAGCAGCCGAGACCCGAGCTCCTATAATTCACCCCTCCACTTT.

The rearrangement uses TRBV20-1 and TRBJ1-1, with a possible D match to TRBD1 (6 bases). The germline CDR1 and CDR2 sequences are DFQATT and SNEGSKA (reference sequence). There are 15 residues in the CDR3. V gave up 0 bases and J gave up 7 bases, with 18 bases separating them. The CDR3 region is CSARDLFGGGGEAFF. CDR3 nucleotides: TGCAGTGCTAGAGATTTGTTCGGGGGCGGAGGTGAAGCTTTCTTT.